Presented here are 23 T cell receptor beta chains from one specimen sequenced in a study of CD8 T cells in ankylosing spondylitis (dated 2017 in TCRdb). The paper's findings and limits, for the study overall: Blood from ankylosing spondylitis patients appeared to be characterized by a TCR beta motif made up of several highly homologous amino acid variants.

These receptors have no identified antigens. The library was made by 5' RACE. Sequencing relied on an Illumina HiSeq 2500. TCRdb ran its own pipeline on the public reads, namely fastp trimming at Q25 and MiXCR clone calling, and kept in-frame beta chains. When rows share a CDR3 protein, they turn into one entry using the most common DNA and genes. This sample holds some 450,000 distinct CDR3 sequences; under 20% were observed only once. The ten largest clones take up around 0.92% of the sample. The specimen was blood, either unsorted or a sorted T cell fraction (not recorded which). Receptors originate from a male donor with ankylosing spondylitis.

The CDR3 nucleotides read TGTGCCAGCAGACGCCGGGACACGGGCTATGGCTACACCTTC. It yields the protein CASRRRDTGYGYTF. The V and J genes are TRBV6-1 and TRBJ1-2; the D gene is possibly TRBD1 (6 bases). CDR3 size: 14 residues. Germline CDR1 MNHNS, CDR2 SASEGT. Trimming removed 6 bases from V and 4 bases from J, with 15 bases in between.

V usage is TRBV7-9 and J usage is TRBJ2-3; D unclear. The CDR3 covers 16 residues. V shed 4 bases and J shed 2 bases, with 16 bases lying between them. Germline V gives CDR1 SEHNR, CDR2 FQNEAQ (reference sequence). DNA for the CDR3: TGTGCCAGCAGCTCAATTTCCGGGCGACACACAGATACGCAGTATTTT. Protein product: CASSSISGRHTDTQYF.

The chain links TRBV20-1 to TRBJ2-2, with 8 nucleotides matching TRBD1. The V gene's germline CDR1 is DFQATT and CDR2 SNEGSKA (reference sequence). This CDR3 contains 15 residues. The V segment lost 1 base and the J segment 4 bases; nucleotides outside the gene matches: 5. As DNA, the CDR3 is TGCAGTGCTAGAGTTCAGGGGGCGAGCACCGGGGAGCTGTTTTTT. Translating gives CSARVQGASTGELFF.

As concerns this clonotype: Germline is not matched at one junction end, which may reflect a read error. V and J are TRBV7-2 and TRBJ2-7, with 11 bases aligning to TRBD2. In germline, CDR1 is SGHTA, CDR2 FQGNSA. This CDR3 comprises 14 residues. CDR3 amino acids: CASTLGRLAGEQYF. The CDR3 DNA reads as TGTGCCAGCACCTTAGGTCGACTAGCGGGAGAGCAGTACTTC.

Here the CDR3 DNA reads TGCGCCAGCAGCTTAATGGTACAGTCTGAAGCTTTCTTT. Its translation is CASSLMVQSEAFF. This chain uses TRBV5-1 with TRBJ1-1; D unresolved. The V gene lost 2 bases and the J gene lost 6 bases, with 11 bases spanning the gap. CDR1 is SGHRS, CDR2 YFSETQ, per germline. The length of the CDR3 is 13 residues.

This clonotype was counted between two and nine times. CDR3 sequence: CSVEDRGSGYTF. The CDR3, as DNA: TGCAGCGTTGAGGACAGGGGCAGTGGCTACACCTTC. J is TRBJ1-2 and V is TRBV29-1, with 9 bases that match TRBD1. CDR3 length: 12 amino acids. From germline, CDR1 is SQVTM and CDR2 ANQGSEA. The V segment lost 3 bases and the J segment 7 bases; nucleotides outside the gene matches: 3.

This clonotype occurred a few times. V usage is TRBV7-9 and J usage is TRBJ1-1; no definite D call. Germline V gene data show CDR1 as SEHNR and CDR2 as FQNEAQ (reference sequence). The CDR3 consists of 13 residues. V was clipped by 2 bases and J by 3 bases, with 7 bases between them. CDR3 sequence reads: CASSLNIDTEAFF. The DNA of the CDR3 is TGTGCCAGCAGCTTAAACATCGACACTGAAGCTTTCTTT.

The CDR3 reads CSASRSGLGSDTQYF. The CDR3 nucleotides read TGCAGTGCTTCCCGGTCGGGACTAGGATCAGATACGCAGTATTTT. This chain links TRBV20-1 with TRBJ2-3; 8 bases align to TRBD2. CDR3 length: 15 amino acids. Germline lookup yields CDR1 DFQATT and CDR2 SNEGSKA (reference sequence). Trimming took 5 bases from V and 4 from J; bases not matched to a gene: 11.

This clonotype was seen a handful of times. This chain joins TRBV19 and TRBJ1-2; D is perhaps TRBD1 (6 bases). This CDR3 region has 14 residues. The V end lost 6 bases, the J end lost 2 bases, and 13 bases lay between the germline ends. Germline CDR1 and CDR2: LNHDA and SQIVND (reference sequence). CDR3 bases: TGTGCCAGTAGCTCACGGACAGAAAACTATGGCTACACCTTC. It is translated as CASSSRTENYGYTF.

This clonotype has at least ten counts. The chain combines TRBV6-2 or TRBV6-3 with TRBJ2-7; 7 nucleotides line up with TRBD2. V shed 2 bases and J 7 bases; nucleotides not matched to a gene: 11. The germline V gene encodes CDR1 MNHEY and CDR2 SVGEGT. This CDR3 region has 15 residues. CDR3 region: CASSYPHRGVEEQYF. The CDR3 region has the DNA TGTGCCAGCAGTTACCCCCATCGGGGGGTGGAAGAGCAGTACTTC.

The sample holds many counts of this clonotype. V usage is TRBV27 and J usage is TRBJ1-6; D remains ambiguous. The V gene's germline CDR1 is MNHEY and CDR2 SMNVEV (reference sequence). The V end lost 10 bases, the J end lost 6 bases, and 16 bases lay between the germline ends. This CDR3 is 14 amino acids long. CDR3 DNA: TGTGCCACCTCGCCTGGCAGAATTAATTCACCCCTCCACTTT. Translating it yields CATSPGRINSPLHF.

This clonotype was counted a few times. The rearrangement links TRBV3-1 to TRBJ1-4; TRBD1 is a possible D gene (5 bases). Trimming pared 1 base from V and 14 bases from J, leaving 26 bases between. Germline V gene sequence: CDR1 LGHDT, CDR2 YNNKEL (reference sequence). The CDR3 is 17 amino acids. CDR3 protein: CASSQVVAGPAGGPLFF. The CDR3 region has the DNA TGTGCCAGCAGCCAAGTTGTGGCAGGGCCTGCTGGGGGTCCGCTGTTTTTT.

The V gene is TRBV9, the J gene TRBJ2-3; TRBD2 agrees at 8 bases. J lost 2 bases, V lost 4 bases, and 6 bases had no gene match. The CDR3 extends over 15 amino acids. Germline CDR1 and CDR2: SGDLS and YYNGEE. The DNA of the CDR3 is TGTGCCAGCAGCCCAAGCGGGGGCTACACAGATACGCAGTATTTT. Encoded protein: CASSPSGGYTDTQYF.

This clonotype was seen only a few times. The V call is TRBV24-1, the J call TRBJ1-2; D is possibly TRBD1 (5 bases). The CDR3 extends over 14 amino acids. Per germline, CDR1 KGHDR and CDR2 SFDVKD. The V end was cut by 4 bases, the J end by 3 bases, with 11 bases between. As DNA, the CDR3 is TGTGCCACCAGTGAACCCGACAGAGACTATGGCTACACCTTC. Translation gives CATSEPDRDYGYTF.

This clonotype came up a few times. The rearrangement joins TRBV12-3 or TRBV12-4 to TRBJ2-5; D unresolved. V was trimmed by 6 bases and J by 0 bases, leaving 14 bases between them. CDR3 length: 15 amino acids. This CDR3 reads CASSGPPKYQETQYF. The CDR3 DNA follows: TGTGCCAGCAGCGGCCCTCCAAAGTACCAAGAGACCCAGTACTTC.

The CDR3 loop reads CASIGRTWRYEQYF. In DNA form, the CDR3 reads TGTGCCAGCATAGGCCGGACATGGAGGTACGAGCAGTACTTC. The chain uses TRBV21-1 and TRBJ2-7; TRBD1 is the table's D call and was not checked against the DNA. TRBV21-1 is recorded as a pseudogene. The CDR3 runs to 14 residues.

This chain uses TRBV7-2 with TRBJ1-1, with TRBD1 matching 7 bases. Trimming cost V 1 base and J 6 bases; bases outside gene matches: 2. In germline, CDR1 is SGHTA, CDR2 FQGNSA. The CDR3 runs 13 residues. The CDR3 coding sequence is TGTGCCAGCAGCTTAGACAGGGGCTCTGAAGCTTTCTTT. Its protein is CASSLDRGSEAFF.

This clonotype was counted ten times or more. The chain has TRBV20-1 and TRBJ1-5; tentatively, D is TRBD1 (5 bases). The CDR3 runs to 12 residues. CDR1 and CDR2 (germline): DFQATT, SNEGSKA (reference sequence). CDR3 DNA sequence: TGCAGCGCTGGGACGGGGAATCAGCCCCAGCATTTT. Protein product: CSAGTGNQPQHF.

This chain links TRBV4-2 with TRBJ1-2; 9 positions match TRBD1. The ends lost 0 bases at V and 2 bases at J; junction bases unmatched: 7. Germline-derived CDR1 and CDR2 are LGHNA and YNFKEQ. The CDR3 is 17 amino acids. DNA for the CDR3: TGTGCCAGCAGCCAAGATCGGGGACAGGGTAAAAACTATGGCTACACCTTC. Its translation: CASSQDRGQGKNYGYTF.

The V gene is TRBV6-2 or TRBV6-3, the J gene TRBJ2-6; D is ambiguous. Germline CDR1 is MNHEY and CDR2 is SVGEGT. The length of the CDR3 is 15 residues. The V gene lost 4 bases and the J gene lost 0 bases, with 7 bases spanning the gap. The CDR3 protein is CASSFPPSGANVLTF. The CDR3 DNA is TGTGCCAGCAGTTTCCCGCCCTCTGGGGCCAACGTCCTGACTTTC.

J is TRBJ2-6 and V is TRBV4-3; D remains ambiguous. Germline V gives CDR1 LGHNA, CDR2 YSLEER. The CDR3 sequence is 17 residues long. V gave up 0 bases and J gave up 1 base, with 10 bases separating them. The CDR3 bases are TGCGCCAGCAGCCAAGAGGTACAACAGTCTGGGGCCAACGTCCTGACTTTC. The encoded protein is CASSQEVQQSGANVLTF.

Here the CDR3 reads CASSHRLGRDSNQPQHF. The CDR3 DNA reads as TGTGCCAGCAGCCACCGTCTAGGACGGGATAGCAATCAGCCCCAGCATTTT. This chain joins TRBV6-1 and TRBJ1-5; D unclear. The CDR3 is made up of 17 amino acids. Trimming pared 6 bases from V and 0 bases from J, leaving 18 bases between. Germline V lookup: CDR1 MNHNS, CDR2 SASEGT.

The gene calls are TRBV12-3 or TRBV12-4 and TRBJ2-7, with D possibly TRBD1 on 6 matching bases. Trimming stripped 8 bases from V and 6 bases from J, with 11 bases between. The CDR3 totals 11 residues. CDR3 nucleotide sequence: TGTGCCAGCCGGAGCAGGGGCGAGCAGTACTTC. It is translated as CASRSRGEQYF.